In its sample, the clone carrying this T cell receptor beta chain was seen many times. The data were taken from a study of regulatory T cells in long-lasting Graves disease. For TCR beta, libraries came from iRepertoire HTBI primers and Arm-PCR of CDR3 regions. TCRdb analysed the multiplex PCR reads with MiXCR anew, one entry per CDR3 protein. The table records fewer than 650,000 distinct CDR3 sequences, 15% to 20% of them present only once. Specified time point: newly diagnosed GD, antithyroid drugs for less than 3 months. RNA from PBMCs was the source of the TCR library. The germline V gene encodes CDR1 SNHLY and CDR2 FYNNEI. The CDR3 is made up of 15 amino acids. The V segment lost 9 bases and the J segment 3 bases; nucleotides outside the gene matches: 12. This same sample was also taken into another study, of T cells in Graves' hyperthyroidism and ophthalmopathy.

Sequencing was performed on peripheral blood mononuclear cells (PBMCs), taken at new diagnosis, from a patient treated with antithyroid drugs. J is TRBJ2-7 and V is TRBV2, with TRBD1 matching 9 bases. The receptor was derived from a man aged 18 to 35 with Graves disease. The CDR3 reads CASHARGQGFYEQYF. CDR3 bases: TGTGCCAGTCACGCTCGGGGACAGGGTTTCTACGAGCAGTACTTC.